This T cell receptor (beta chain) was profiled in a study of blood T cell repertoires in COVID-19 (dated by TCRdb to the early 2020s). About the study as a whole: Samples from collaborators originated in the United States, Italy and Spain and spanned both the acute and convalescent phases of COVID-19. The material from the prospective study consisted of cDNA or gDNA derived from T cells, B-cell-depleted T cells, or PBMCs. Deeply sampled blood TCRbeta repertoires from subjects exposed to, actively infected with, or recovered from COVID-19 were included in the dataset. The repertoires were released in a freely available public database intended as a resource for research on the immune response to SARS-CoV-2. Samples came from the ongoing ImmuneRACE study (first 160 participants) plus 1,254 subjects from 6 global collaborators. A de-identified subject ID, COVID-19 status, age in years and sex were almost always included in the sample metadata. HLA class I and class II types, where available, came from metadata supplied by the sample provider rather than from assay-based typing.

Collaborating institutions collected whole blood in K2EDTA tubes following their own protocols. For TCRbeta analysis, collaborators shipped samples in one of three forms: frozen whole blood, isolated PBMCs, or DNA extracted from either of those sample types. TCRbeta CDR3 regions were amplified from genomic DNA using the immunoSEQ Assay, a bias-controlled multiplex PCR. Per the original workflow: Within the assay, amplification of reference gene primers was used to estimate how many nucleated cells each sample contained. To quantify the absolute abundance of each unique TCRbeta CDR3 rearrangement, sequence reads were collapsed and filtered. For each sample, productive Simpson clonality was calculated as the square root of Simpson's diversity index across productive rearrangements. The immuneACCESS repertoire file appears here via TCRdb, limited to in-frame rearrangements. These files lack a portion of the clones; in checked studies, under half of the deficit traces to unresolved V genes, and the cause of the others is not known. That table gives V, J and clone size, and the DNA gave D and trimming. For this sample there are roughly 88,000 clones; about 90% appear just once. 3% to 4.5% of the sample belongs to the ten largest clones.

Reading the germline V gene gives CDR1 SGHRS and CDR2 YFSETQ. Taken from cysteine to phenylalanine, the CDR3 has 16 residues. Only the CDR3 part of the read is kept: 48 bases, read in frame from the first base. From V the trimming removes 0 bases and from J it removes 4 bases, while the gene matches leave 7 bases of the junction unaccounted for. Concerning this clone: Its recognized antigen is unknown. The record has no base qualities; no much larger clone is one base away.

Overall results and qualifications from the work: The amount of clinical and demographic metadata varied by source and participant and was provided uncurated.

The source material was peripheral blood. This chain is built from TRBV5-1 and TRBJ1-2; 9 middle bases align to TRBD1. The TCR comes from a woman aged 45 to 65 in a cohort sampled during active COVID-19. CDR3 sequence: CASSLAGTGQIYGYTF. The nucleotide sequence is given as TGCGCCAGCAGCTTGGCTGGGACAGGGCAGATCTATGGCTACACCTTC.